In this sample, the clone carrying this TCR beta chain turned up a few times. Its antigen is unknown. The sample is drawn from a study of human T cells and chemical hapten exposure. Turning to the study itself: 2% DPC applied to a 2 cm by 2 cm arm area sensitized donors. Whole-study results and caveats: Expanded TCRs produced significantly more large CDR3 similarity clusters than controls did. High-frequency TCRs, those above 1 in 1000, stayed the same after DPC sensitization.

TCRdb analysed the RACE reads with MiXCR anew, one entry per CDR3 protein. This table holds about 350,000 distinct CDR3 sequences, about 5% found once. Time point specified: pre-sensitization, week 0. Treatment given: therapeutic diphenylcyclopropenone sensitization with weekly scalp DPC. Each patch-test visit's blood sample preceded patch application. Specimen: whole blood, collected in connection with sensitization to the hapten diphenylcyclopropenone (DPC). This clonotype originated in a woman aged 18-29 years with alopecia areata. Some clones in this sample may be carry-over from other donors' samples.

CDR3 DNA sequence: TGTGCCAGCACTCGCCCGTCACGGGGTAGTAACAACGAGCAGTACTTC. Protein sequence: CASTRPSRGSNNEQYF. The genes are TRBV6-2 or TRBV6-3 and TRBJ2-7, with D possibly TRBD2 on 5 matching bases. Germline values: CDR1 MNHEY, CDR2 SVGEGT. There are 16 residues in the CDR3. Trimming removed 7 bases at V and 5 bases at J, with 24 bases between.